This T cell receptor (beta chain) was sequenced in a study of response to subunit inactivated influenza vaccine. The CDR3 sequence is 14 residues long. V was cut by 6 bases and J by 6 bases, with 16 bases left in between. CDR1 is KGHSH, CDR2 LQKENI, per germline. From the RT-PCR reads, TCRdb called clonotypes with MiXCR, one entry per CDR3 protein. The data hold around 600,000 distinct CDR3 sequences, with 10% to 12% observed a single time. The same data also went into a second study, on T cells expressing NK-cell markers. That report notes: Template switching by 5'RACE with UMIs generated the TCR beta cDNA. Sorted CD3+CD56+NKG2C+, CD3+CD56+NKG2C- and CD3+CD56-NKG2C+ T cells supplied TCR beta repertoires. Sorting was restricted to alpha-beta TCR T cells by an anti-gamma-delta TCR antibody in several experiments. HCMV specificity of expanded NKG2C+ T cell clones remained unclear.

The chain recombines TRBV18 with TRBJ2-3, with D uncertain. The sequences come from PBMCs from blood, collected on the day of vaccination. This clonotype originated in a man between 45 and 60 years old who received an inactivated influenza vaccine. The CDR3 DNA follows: TGTGCCAGCTCCCTCCGCGAAAACCGGGATACGCAGTATTTT. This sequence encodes CASSLRENRDTQYF.